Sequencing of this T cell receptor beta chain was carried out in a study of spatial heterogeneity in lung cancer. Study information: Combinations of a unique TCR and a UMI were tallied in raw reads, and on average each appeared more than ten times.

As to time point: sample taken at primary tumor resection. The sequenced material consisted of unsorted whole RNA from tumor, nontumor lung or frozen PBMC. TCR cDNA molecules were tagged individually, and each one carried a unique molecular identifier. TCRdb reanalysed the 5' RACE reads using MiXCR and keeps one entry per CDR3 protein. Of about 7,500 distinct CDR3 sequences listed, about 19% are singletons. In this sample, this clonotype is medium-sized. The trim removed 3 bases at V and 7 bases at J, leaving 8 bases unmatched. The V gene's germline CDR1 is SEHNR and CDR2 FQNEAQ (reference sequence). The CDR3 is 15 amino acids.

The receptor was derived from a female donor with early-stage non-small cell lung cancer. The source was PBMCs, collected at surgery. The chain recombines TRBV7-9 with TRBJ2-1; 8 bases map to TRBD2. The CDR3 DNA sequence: TGTGCCAGCAGCTTCCGACTAGCGAAACATAATGAGCAGTTCTTC. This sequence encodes CASSFRLAKHNEQFF.